A selection of T cell receptor beta chains follows, all from one sample in a study of graft-versus-host responses after intestinal transplantation. Clones were read by immunoSEQ multiplex PCR, and TCRdb kept only the in-frame ones, dropping some. The sample lists over a thousand clones; 75% to 85% were seen once. The sample consisted of PBMCs, taken 7 days after intestinal transplantation. These receptors all come from a human patient who received an intestinal transplant, so some T cells may come from the graft donor. Both conserved end residues are part of each CDR3. The D gene is left open where the match is weak. Part of the rows lack a size; the others show once, few, many or a class for expanded clones.

D gene	V gene	J gene	clone size	CDR3 protein	CDR3 DNA
.	TRBV7-6	TRBJ2-2	.	CASSLGRHTNTGELFF	TGTGCCAGCAGCTTAGGACGGCACACGAACACCGGGGAGCTGTTTTTT
.	TRBV21-1	TRBJ2-3	.	CASSKYPRGQCTDTQYF	TGTGCCAGCAGCAAATACCCCAGGGGGCAATGCACAGATACGCAGTATTTT
.	TRBV29-1	TRBJ1-1	.	CSVARENTEAFF	TGCAGCGTTGCAAGGGAGAACACTGAAGCTTTCTTT
TRBD1	TRBV2	TRBJ1-1	.	CASSETGGGTEAFF	TGTGCCAGCAGTGAGACAGGGGGCGGGACTGAAGCTTTCTTT
.	TRBV7-2	TRBJ2-3	.	CASSLASGTDTQYF	TGTGCCAGCAGCTTAGCCAGCGGCACAGATACGCAGTATTTT
TRBD2	TRBV28	TRBJ2-7	.	CASRRFSGRSSYEQYF	TGTGCCAGCAGGAGGTTTAGCGGGAGGAGCTCCTACGAGCAGTACTTC
TRBD1	TRBV5-3	TRBJ1-2	.	CARSLDREVPGYTF	TGTGCCAGAAGCTTAGACAGGGAGGTTCCGGGCTACACCTTC
.	TRBV6-1	TRBJ2-1	.	CASSGYPLNEQFF	TGTGCCAGCAGTGGATACCCTTTGAATGAGCAGTTCTTC
.	TRBV10-2	TRBJ1-2	.	CASSGNYGYTF	TGCGCCAGCAGTGGTAACTATGGCTACACCTTC
.	TRBV5-1	TRBJ1-1	.	CASSWVDGNTEAFF	TGCGCCAGCAGCTGGGTAGACGGGAACACTGAAGCTTTCTTT
.	TRBV11-3	TRBJ1-2	once	CASSVPNYLGKTYGYTF	TGTGCCAGCAGCGTCCCAAACTATCTCGGAAAGACCTATGGCTACACCTTC